Here is one TCR beta chain with its context. Its cognate antigen has yet to be identified. No base quality values were provided; no much bigger clone lies one nucleotide off. This record comes from a study of blood T cell repertoires in COVID-19 (dated by TCRdb to the early 2020s). Looking at the study overall: Samples covering the acute and convalescent phases of COVID-19 were provided by collaborators in the United States, Italy and Spain. The prospective study material was composed of cDNA or gDNA derived from T cells, B-cell-depleted T cells, or PBMCs. Subjects who had been exposed to COVID-19, were actively infected with it, or had recovered from it provided the deeply sampled blood TCRbeta repertoires that made up the dataset. The repertoires were made available in a free public database intended to serve as a resource for research on the immune response to SARS-CoV-2. The samples were drawn from two sources: the first 160 participants of the ongoing ImmuneRACE study, and 1,254 subjects contributed by 6 global collaborators. Sample metadata almost always included a de-identified subject ID, COVID-19 status, age in years and sex. HLA class I and class II types, where available, came from metadata supplied by the sample provider rather than from assay-based typing.

In Seattle, one collaborating source enrolled patients while the infection was active and tracked those patients longitudinally over the course of disease. Each collaborating institution followed its own protocols to collect whole blood in K2EDTA tubes. For TCRbeta analysis, collaborators shipped samples in one of three forms: frozen whole blood, isolated PBMCs, or DNA extracted from either of those sample types. The germline V gene (reference sequence) sets CDR1 to MNHEY and CDR2 to SMNVEV. A distance of 12 bases separates the germline ends of V and J, which lose 6 bases and 6 bases respectively. The CDR3 holds 14 amino acids from the cysteine to the phenylalanine. CDR3 DNA is the only sequence kept; it has 42 bases, read in frame from the first base. TCRbeta CDR3 regions were amplified from genomic DNA by means of the immunoSEQ Assay, a bias-controlled multiplex PCR. In the source study's methods: The number of nucleated cells in each sample was estimated by amplification of reference gene primers within the assay. To quantify the absolute abundance of each unique TCRbeta CDR3 rearrangement, sequence reads were collapsed and filtered. For each sample, productive Simpson clonality was calculated as the square root of Simpson's diversity index over productive rearrangements. The source is immuneACCESS, and TCRdb retained only in-frame sequences with V and J called. Part of the clones is not carried over; for the studies checked, unresolved V genes explain less than half of this, and the remainder is unexplained. V and J calls and clone size are given by that table; D and trimming were obtained from the DNA. Recorded for this sample are 200,000 to 250,000 clones; 83% of them occurred a single time. The ten largest clones take up over 1% of the sample.

The full study reports these points: Clinical and demographic metadata were provided uncurated, with the amount varying by source and participant.

This clonotype was sampled from a woman under 40 with COVID-19, enrolled during active disease. The sample comprised peripheral blood. The chain is made from TRBV27 and TRBJ1-6, with TRBD1 tentatively as D gene (5 bases match). CDR3 protein: CASRPRQINSPLHF. The DNA is TGTGCCAGCAGACCCCGACAGATTAATTCACCCCTCCACTTT.